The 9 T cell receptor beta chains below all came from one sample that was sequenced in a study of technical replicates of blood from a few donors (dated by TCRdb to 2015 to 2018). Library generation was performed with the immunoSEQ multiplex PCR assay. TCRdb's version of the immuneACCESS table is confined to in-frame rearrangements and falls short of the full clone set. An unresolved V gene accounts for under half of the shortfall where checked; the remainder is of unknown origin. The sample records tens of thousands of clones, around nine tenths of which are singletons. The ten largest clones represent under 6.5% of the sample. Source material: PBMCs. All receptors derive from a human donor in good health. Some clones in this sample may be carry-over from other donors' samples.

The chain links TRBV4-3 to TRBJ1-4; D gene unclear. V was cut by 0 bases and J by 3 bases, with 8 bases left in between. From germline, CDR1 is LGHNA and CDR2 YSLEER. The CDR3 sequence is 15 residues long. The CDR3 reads CASSQEPHSNEKLFF. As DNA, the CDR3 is TGCGCCAGCAGCCAAGAGCCACATTCTAATGAAAAACTGTTTTTT.

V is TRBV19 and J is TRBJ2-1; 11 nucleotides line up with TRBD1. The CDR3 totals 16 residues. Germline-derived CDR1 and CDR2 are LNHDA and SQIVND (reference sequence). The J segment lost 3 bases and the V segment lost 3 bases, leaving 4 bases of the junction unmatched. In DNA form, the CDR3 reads TGTGCCAGTAGTATTACTGGGACAGGGGGCTACAATGAGCAGTTCTTC. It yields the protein CASSITGTGGYNEQFF.

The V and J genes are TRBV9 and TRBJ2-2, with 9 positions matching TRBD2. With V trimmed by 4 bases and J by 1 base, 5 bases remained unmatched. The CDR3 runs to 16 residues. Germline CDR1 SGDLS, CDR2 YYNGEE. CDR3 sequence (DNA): TGTGCCAGCAGCCCTCGACTAGCGGTGAACACCGGGGAGCTGTTTTTT. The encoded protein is CASSPRLAVNTGELFF. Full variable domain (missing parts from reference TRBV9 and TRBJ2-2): DSGVTQTPKHLITATGQRVTLRCSPRSGDLSVYWYQQSLDQGLQFLIQYYNGEERAKGNILERFSAQQFPDLHSELNLSSLELGDSALYFCASSPRLAVNTGELFFGEGSRLTVL.

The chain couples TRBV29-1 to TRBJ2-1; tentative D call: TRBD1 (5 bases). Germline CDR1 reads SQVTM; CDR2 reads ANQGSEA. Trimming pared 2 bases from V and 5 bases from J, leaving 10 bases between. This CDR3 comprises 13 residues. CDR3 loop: CSVESRANNEQFF. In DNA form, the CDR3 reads TGCAGCGTTGAATCCAGGGCCAACAATGAGCAGTTCTTC.

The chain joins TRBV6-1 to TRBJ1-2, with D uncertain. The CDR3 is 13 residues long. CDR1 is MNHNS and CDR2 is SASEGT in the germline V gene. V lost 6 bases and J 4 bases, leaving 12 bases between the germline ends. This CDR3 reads CASRAVSLYGYTF. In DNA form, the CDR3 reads TGTGCCAGCAGGGCGGTCTCCCTCTATGGCTACACCTTC.

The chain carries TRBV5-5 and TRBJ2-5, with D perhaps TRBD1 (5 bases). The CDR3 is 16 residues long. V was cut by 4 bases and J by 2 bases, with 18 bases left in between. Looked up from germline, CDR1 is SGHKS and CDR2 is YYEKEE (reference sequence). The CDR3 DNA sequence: TGTGCCAGCAGCCCGATAGGGGTTACGGAGCAAGAGACCCAGTACTTC. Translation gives CASSPIGVTEQETQYF.

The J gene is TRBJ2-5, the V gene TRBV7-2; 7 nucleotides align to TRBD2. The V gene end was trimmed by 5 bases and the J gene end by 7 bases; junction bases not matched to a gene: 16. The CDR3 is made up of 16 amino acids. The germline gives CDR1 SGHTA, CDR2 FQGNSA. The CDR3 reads CASSPNSGNGWGTQYF. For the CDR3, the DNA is TGTGCCAGCAGCCCAAACAGCGGGAACGGATGGGGGACCCAGTACTTC.

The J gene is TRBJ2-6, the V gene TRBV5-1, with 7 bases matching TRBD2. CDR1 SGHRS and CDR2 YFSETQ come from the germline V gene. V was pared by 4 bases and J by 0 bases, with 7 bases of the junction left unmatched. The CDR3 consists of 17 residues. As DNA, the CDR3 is TGCGCCAGCAGCATCCCCCTAGCGGACTCTGGGGCCAACGTCCTGACTTTC. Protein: CASSIPLADSGANVLTF.

The CDR3 bases are TGCGCCAGCAGCGAAACAGGTTCTGAAGCTTTCTTT. Translated: CASSETGSEAFF. V and J are TRBV5-1 and TRBJ1-1; TRBD1 is a possible D gene (5 bases). Looked up from germline, CDR1 is SGHRS and CDR2 is YFSETQ. V gave up 4 bases and J gave up 6 bases, with 10 bases separating them. CDR3 length: 12 residues.